These 4 T cell receptor beta chains share one sample of origin, sequenced in a study of CD8 T cells in Susac syndrome. The RNA input was roughly 0.45 to 1 ug, and it was reverse transcribed with random hexamers. TCRdb reprocessed the immunoSEQ multiplex PCR reads via MiXCR and lists one record per CDR3 protein. The table lists roughly 330,000 distinct CDR3 sequences, 92% of them singletons, with over 0.05% in the top ten. Sequencing was carried out using CD4+ T cells from PBMCs. Receptors were obtained from a human donor with multiple sclerosis.

This clonotype appeared a single time. The chain has TRBV27 and TRBJ2-5; perhaps TRBD2 as D (7 bases). Germline V gene lookup returns CDR1 MNHEY and CDR2 SMNVEV (reference sequence). With 8 bases removed from V and 5 bases from J, the gap between germline ends came to 18 bases. The CDR3 is 14 amino acids. The CDR3: CASAGAGKSETQYF. Written as DNA, the CDR3 is TGTGCCAGCGCGGGGGCAGGGAAGTCGGAGACCCAGTACTTC.

The chain carries TRBV13 and TRBJ2-5, with D perhaps matching TRBD2 (5 bases). CDR1 is PRHDT, CDR2 FYEKMQ, per germline (reference sequence). V shed 4 bases and J shed 7 bases, with 16 bases lying between them. There are 14 residues in the CDR3. The CDR3 DNA follows: TGTGCCAGCAGCTATACAAGGACCGCGGGGACCCAGTACTTC. This sequence encodes CASSYTRTAGTQYF.

The genes are TRBV30 and TRBJ2-2; 8 bases map to TRBD1. The CDR3 spans 13 residues. Germline V lookup: CDR1 GTSNPN, CDR2 SVGIG (reference sequence). J lost 6 bases, V lost 5 bases, and 5 bases had no gene match. The CDR3 DNA reads as TGTGCCTGGGCACAGGGGGATCCCGGGGAGCTGTTTTTT. This codes for CAWAQGDPGELFF.

The chain links TRBV7-3 to TRBJ2-5; a weak D match, TRBD1 (5 bases). Trimming stripped 0 bases from V and 4 bases from J, with 6 bases between. Per the germline V gene, CDR1 is SGHTA and CDR2 is FQGTGA. The CDR3 is 13 residues long. For the CDR3, the DNA is TGTGCCAGCAGCTTAACCAGGGCAGAGACCCAGTACTTC. Protein sequence: CASSLTRAETQYF.